These T cell receptor beta chains were read from a single sample in a study of shared clonotypes between healthy human individuals. Repertoires were generated with immunoSEQ multiplex PCR, while TCRdb's copy carries only in-frame clones and drops some. The sample has more than 450,000 clones; about four fifths are singletons. The specimen sequenced was PBMCs. The receptors come from a woman in her thirties or forties in good health. Some clones in this sample may be carry-over from other donors' samples. Both conserved end residues are part of each CDR3. The D gene is left open where the match is weak. Only some rows state a clone size, as once, few, many or a class for expanded clones.

v_call	d_call	clone_size	j_call	cdr3_aa	cdr3_nt
TRBV6-6	TRBD2	NA	TRBJ2-7	CASSIPGLAGDEQYF	TGTGCCAGCAGTATACCGGGACTAGCGGGAGACGAGCAGTACTTC
TRBV11-3	NA	NA	TRBJ2-3	CASSSPIPDTQYF	TGTGCCAGCAGCTCCCCTATTCCAGATACGCAGTATTTT
TRBV5-6	NA	NA	TRBJ2-5	CASSNQGSVETQYF	TGTGCCAGCAGTAATCAGGGGTCGGTGGAGACCCAGTACTTC
TRBV19	TRBD1	NA	TRBJ1-2	CASSPGTGGSNYGYTF	TGTGCCAGTAGTCCCGGGACAGGGGGCTCGAACTATGGCTACACCTTC
TRBV11-2	NA	NA	TRBJ1-1	CASSLPLSQAPEAFF	TGTGCCAGCAGCTTACCCCTATCACAGGCCCCTGAAGCTTTCTTT
TRBV19	TRBD2	NA	TRBJ2-1	CASNGLAAYNEQFF	TGTGCCAGTAACGGACTAGCGGCTTACAATGAGCAGTTCTTC
TRBV7-2	TRBD2	many	TRBJ2-7	CASSPRGGGRTYEQYF	TGTGCCAGCAGCCCCCGGGGGGGCGGGAGGACCTACGAGCAGTACTTC
TRBV30	NA	NA	TRBJ2-7	CAWSLGPTYEQYF	TGTGCCTGGAGTTTAGGACCAACCTACGAGCAGTACTTC
TRBV2	NA	NA	TRBJ2-3	CASSDVISVGDTQYF	TGTGCCAGCAGTGATGTAATTTCGGTGGGAGATACGCAGTATTTT
TRBV30	NA	NA	TRBJ1-6	CAVDSDYLSYNSPLHF	TGCGCCGTGGACAGCGACTACCTCTCCTATAATTCACCCCTCCACTTT